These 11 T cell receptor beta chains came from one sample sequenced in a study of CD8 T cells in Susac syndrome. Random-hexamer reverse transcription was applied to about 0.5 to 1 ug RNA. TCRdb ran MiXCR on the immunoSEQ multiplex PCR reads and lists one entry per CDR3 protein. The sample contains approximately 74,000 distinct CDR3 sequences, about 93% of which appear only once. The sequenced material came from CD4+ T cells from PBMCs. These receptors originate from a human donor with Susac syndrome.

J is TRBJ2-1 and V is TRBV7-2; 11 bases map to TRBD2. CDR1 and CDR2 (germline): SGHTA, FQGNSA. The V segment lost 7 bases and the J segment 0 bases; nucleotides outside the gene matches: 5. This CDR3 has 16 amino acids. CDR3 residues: CASTRLAGSSYNEQFF. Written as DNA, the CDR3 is TGTGCCAGCACGCGACTAGCGGGGAGCTCCTACAATGAGCAGTTCTTC. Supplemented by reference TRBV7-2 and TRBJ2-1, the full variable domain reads GAGVSQSPSNKVTEKGKDVELRCDPISGHTALYWYRQSLGQGLEFLIYFQGNSAPDKSGLPSDRFSAERTGGSVSTLTIQRTQQEDSAVYLCASTRLAGSSYNEQFFGPGTRLTVL.

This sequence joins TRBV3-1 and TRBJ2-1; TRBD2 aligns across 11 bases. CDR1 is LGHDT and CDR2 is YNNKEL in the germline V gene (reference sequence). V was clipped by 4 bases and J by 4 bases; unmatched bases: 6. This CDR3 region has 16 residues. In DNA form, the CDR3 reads TGTGCCAGCAGCCCCGCTTCTAGCGGGAGGTACAATGAGCAGTTCTTC. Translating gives CASSPASSGRYNEQFF.

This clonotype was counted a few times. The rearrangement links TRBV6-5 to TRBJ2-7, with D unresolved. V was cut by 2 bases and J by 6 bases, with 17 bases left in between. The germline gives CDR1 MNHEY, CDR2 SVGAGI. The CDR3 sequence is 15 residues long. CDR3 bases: TGTGCCAGCAGTTACAAGTGGGAACCTGGCGGCGAGCAGTACTTC. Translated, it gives CASSYKWEPGGEQYF.

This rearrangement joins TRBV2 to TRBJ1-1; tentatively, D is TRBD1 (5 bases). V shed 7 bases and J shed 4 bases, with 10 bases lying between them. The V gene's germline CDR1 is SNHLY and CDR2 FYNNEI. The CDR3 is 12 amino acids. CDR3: CASNPQGTEAFF. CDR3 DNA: TGTGCCAGCAACCCCCAGGGCACTGAAGCTTTCTTT.

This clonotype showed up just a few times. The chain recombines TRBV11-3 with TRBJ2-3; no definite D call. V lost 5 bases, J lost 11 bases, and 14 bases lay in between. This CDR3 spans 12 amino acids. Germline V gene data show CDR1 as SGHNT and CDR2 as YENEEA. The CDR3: CASSTRKEMQYF. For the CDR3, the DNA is TGTGCCAGCAGCACACGTAAAGAAATGCAGTATTTT. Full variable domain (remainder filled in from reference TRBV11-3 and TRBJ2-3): EAGVVQSPRYKIIEKKQPVAFWCNPISGHNTLYWYLQNLGQGPELLIRYENEEAVDDSQLPKDRFSAERLKGVDSTLKIQPAELGDSAVYLCASSTRKEMQYFGPGTRLTVL.

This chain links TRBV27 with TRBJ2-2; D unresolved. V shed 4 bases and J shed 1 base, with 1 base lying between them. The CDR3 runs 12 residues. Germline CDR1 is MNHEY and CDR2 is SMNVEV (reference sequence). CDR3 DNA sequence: TGTGCCAGCAGTTGGAACACCGGGGAGCTGTTTTTT. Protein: CASSWNTGELFF.

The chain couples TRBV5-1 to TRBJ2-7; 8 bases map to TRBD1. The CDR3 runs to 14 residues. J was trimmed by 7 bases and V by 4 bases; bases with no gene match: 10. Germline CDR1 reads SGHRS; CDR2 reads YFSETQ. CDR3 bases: TGCGCCAGCAGCGGACAGGGCACCCTGAGGGAGCAGTACTTC. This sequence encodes CASSGQGTLREQYF.

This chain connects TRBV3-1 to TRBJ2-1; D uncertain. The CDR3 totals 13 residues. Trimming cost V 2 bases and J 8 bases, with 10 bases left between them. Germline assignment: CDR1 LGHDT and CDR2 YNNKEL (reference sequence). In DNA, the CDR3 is TGTGCCAGCAGCCAACACCGAGGCTATGAGCAGTTCTTC. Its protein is CASSQHRGYEQFF.

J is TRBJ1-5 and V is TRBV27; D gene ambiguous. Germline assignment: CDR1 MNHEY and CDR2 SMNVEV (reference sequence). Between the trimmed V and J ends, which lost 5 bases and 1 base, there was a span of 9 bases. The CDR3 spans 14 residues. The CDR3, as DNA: TGTGCCAGCAGTACGCTTAGGAGCAATCAGCCCCAGCATTTT. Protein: CASSTLRSNQPQHF.

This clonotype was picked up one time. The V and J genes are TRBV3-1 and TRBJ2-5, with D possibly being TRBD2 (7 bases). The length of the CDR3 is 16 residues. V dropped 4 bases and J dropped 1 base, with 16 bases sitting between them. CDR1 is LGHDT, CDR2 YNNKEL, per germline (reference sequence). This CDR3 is CASSPSSGGPQETQYF. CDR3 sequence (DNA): TGTGCCAGCAGCCCTTCGTCGGGGGGCCCCCAAGAGACCCAGTACTTC.

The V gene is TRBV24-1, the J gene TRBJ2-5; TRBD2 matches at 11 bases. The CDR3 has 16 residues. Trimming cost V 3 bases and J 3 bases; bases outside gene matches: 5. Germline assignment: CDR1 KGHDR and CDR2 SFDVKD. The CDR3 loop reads CATSDPTSGGKETQYF. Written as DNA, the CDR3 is TGTGCCACCAGTGATCCAACTAGCGGGGGAAAAGAGACCCAGTACTTC.